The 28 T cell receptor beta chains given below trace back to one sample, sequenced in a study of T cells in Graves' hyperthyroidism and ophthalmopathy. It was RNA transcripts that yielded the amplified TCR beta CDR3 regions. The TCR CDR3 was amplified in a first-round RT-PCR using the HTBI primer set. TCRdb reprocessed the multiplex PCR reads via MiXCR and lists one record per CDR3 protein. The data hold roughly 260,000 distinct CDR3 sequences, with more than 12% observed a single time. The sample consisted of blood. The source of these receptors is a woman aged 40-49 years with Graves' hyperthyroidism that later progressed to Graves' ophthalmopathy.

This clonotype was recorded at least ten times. The CDR3 here is CASSFGVLQAGELFF. The CDR3 region has the DNA TGTGCCAGCAGTTTCGGTGTCCTACAGGCCGGGGAGCTGTTTTTT. The V call is TRBV28, the J call TRBJ2-2; TRBD1 is a possible D gene (5 bases). Trimming pared 3 bases from V and 6 bases from J, leaving 14 bases between. CDR1 MDHEN and CDR2 SYDVKM come from the germline V gene. This CDR3 is 15 amino acids long.

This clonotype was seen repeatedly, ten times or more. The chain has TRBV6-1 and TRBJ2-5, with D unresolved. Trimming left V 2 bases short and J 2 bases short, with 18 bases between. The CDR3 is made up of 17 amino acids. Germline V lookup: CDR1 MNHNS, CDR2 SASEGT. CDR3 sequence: CASSERFGTAFQETQYF. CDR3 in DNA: TGTGCCAGCAGTGAAAGATTCGGTACAGCGTTTCAAGAGACCCAGTACTTC.

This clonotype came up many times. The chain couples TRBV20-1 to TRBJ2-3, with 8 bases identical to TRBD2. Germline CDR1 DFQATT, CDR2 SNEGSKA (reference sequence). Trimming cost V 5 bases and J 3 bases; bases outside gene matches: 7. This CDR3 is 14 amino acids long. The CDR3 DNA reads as TGCAGTGCTCCCGGGGGGGGTAGGACAGATACGCAGTATTTT. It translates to CSAPGGGRTDTQYF.

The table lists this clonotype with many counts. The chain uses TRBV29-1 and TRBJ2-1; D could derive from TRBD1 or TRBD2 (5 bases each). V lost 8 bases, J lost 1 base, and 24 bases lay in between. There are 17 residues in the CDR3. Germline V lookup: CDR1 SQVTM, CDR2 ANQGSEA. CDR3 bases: TGCAGCTTTGTGCCACGGGACCTTCTAGTATCCTACAATGAGCAGTTCTTC. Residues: CSFVPRDLLVSYNEQFF.

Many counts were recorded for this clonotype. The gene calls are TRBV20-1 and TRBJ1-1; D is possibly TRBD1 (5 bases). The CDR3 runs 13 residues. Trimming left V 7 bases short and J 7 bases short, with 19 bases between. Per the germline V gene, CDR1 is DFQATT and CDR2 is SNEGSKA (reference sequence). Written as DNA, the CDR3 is TGCAGTGGGGGGTCTGGTGGAGGGGATGAAGCTTTCTTT. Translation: CSGGSGGGDEAFF.

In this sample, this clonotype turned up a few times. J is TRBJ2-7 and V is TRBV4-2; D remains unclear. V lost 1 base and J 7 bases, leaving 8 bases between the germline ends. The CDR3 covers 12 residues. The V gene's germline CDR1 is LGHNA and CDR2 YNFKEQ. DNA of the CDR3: TGTGCCAGCAGCCAAGCATCGGAGGAGCAGTACTTC. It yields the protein CASSQASEEQYF.

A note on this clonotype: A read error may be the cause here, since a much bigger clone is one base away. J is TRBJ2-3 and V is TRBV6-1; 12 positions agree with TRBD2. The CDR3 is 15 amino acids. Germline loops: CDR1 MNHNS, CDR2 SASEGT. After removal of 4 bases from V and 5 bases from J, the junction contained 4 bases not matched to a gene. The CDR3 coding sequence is TGTGCCAGCAGTGCTGCGGGACTAGCGGGAGATACGCAGTATTTT. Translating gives CASSAAGLAGDTQYF.

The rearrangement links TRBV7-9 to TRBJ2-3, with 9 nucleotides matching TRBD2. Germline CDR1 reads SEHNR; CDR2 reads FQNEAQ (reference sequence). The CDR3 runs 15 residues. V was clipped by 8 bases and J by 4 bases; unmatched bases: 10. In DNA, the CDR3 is TGTGCCAGCCGGCGGGAGGGCCGTAGAGCAGATACGCAGTATTTT. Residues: CASRREGRRADTQYF.

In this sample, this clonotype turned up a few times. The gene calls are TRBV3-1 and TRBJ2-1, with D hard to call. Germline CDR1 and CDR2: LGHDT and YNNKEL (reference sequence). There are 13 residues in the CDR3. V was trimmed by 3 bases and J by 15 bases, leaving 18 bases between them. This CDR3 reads CASSHGLWAYRFF. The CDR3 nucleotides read TGTGCCAGCAGCCATGGCTTATGGGCCTATCGGTTCTTC.

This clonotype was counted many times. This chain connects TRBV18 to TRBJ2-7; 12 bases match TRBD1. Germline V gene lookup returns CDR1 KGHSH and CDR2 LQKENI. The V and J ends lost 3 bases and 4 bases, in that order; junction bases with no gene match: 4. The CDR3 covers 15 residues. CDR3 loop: CASSPGTGGGYEQYF. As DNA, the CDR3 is TGTGCCAGCTCACCCGGGACAGGGGGCGGTTACGAGCAGTACTTC.

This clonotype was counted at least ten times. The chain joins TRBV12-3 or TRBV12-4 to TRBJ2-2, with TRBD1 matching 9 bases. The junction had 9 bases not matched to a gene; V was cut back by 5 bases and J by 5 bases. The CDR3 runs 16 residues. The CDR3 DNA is TGTGCCAGCAGTACGGGACAGGGCGGAGGGACCGGGGAGCTGTTTTTT. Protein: CASSTGQGGGTGELFF.

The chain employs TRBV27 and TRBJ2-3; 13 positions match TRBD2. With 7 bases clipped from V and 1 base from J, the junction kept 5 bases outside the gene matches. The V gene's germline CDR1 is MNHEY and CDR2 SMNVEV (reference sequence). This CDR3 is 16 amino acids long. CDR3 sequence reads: CASTRTSGSGTDTQYF. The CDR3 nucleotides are TGTGCCAGCACCAGGACTAGCGGGAGTGGCACAGATACGCAGTATTTT.

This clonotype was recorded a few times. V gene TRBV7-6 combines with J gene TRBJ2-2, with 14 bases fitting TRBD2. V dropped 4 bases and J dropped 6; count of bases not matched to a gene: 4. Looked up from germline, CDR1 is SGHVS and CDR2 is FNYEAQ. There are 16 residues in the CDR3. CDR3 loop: CASSWGLAGVSGELFF. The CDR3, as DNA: TGTGCCAGCAGCTGGGGACTAGCGGGAGTTTCCGGGGAGCTGTTTTTT.

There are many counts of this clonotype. The CDR3 coding sequence is TGTGCCACCCTAGCGGGAGCTCTCGGGGAGCTGTTTTTT. As protein: CATLAGALGELFF. V usage is TRBV2 and J usage is TRBJ2-2; TRBD2 agrees at 10 bases. This CDR3 region has 13 residues. Losses at the gene ends were 10 bases for V and 7 bases for J; bases not matched to a gene: 6. Germline-derived CDR1 and CDR2 are SNHLY and FYNNEI.

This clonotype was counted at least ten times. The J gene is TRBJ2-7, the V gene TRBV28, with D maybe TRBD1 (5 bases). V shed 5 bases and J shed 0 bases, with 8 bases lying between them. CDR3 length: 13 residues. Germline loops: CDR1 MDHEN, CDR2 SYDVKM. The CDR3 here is CASSKGDSYEQYF. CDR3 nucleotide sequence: TGTGCCAGCAGTAAAGGGGACTCCTACGAGCAGTACTTC.

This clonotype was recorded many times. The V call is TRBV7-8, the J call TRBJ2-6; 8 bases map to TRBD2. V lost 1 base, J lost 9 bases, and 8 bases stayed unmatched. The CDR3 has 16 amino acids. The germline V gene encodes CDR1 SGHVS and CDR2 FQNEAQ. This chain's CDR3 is CASSLGARGGGNVLTF. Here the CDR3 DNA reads TGTGCCAGCAGCTTAGGGGCCCGGGGGGGTGGCAACGTCCTGACTTTC. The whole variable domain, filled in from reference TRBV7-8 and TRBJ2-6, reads GAGVSQSPRYKVAKRGQDVALRCDPISGHVSLFWYQQALGQGPEFLTYFQNEAQLDKSGLPSDRFFAERPEGSVSTLKIQRTQQEDSAVYLCASSLGARGGGNVLTFGAGSRLTVL.

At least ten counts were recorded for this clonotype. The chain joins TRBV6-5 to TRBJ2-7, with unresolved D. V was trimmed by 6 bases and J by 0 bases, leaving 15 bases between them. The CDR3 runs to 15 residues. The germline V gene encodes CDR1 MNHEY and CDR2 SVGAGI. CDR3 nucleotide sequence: TGTGCCAGCAGCCCCTACGATCTCCGCTCCTACGAGCAGTACTTC. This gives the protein CASSPYDLRSYEQYF.

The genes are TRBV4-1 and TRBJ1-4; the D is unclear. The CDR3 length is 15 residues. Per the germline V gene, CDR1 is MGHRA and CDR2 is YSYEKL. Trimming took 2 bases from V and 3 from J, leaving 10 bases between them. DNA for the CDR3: TGCGCCAGCAGCCAAACCCGGGCCCCTAATGAAAAACTGTTTTTT. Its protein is CASSQTRAPNEKLFF.

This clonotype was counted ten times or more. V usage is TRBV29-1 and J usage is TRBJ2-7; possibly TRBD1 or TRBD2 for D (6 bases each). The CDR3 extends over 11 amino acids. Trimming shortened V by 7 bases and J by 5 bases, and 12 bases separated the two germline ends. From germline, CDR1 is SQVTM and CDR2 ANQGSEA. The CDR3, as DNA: TGCAGCGCCCTAAGGGGGGACGAGCAGTACTTC. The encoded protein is CSALRGDEQYF.

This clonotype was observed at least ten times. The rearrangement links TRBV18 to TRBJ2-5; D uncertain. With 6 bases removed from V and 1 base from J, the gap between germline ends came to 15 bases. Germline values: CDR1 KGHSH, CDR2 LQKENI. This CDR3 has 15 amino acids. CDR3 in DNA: TGTGCCAGCTCCGCCTCTTGGGTTCTCCAAGAGACCCAGTACTTC. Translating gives CASSASWVLQETQYF.

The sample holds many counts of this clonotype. CDR3 region: CASSVGGSRGTETQYF. Here the CDR3 DNA reads TGTGCCAGCAGCGTAGGCGGTAGTCGGGGGACGGAGACCCAGTACTTC. This chain connects TRBV9 to TRBJ2-5; D possibly corresponds to TRBD2 (6 bases). Germline values: CDR1 SGDLS, CDR2 YYNGEE. V was cut by 0 bases and J by 5 bases, with 17 bases left in between. The CDR3 is made up of 16 amino acids.

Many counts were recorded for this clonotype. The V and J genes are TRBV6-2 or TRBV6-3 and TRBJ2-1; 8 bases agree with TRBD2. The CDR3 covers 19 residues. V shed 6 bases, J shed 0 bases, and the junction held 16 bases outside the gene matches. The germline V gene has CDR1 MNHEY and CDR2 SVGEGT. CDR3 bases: TGTGCCAGCAGACGAGGACCGAGGACTAGCCGCTACTCCTACAATGAGCAGTTCTTC. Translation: CASRRGPRTSRYSYNEQFF.

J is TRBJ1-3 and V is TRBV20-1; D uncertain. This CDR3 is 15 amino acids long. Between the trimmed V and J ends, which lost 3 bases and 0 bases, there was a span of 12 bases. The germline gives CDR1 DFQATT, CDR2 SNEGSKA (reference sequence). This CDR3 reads CSARAGRRSGNTIYF. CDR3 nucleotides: TGCAGTGCTAGGGCTGGTCGCCGCTCTGGAAACACCATATATTTT.

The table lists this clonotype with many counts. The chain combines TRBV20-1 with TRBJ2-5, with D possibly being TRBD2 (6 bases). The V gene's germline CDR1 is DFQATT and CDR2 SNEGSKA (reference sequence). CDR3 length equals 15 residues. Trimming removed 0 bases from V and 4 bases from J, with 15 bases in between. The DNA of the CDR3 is TGCAGTGCTAGAGATCACCCAGGAGCGGGAGAGACCCAGTACTTC. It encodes CSARDHPGAGETQYF.

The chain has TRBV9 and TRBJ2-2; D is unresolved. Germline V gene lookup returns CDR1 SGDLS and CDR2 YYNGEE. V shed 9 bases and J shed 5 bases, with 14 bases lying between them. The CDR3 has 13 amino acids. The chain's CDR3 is CANLPGRTGELFF. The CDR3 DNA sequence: TGTGCCAACCTACCCGGCCGGACCGGGGAGCTGTTTTTT.

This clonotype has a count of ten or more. CDR3 bases: TGTGCCAGCAGTGGTGACTCGTACAATGAGCAGTTCTTC. Encoded protein: CASSGDSYNEQFF. The chain recombines TRBV2 with TRBJ2-1; D gene ambiguous. In germline, CDR1 is SNHLY, CDR2 FYNNEI. V dropped 4 bases and J dropped 4 bases, with 8 bases sitting between them. CDR3 length equals 13 residues. Complete variable domain (other parts from reference TRBV2 and TRBJ2-1): EPEVTQTPSHQVTQMGQEVILRCVPISNHLYFYWYRQILGQKVEFLVSFYNNEISEKSEIFDDQFSVERPDGSNFTLKIRSTKLEDSAMYFCASSGDSYNEQFFGPGTRLTVL.

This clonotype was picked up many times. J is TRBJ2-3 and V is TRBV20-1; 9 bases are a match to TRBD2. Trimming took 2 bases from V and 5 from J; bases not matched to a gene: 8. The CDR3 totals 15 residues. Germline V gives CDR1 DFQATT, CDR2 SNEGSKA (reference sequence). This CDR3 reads CSARSSGSAVDTQYF. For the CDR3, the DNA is TGCAGTGCTAGAAGTAGCGGGAGCGCCGTAGATACGCAGTATTTT.

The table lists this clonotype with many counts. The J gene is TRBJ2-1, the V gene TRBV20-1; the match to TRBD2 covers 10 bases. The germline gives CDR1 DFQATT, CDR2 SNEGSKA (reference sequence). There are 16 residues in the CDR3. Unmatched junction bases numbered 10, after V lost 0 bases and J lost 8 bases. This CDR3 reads CSARDGGLALRYEQFF. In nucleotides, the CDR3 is TGCAGTGCTAGAGATGGGGGACTAGCGTTAAGATATGAGCAGTTCTTC.